Detailed here is one T cell receptor (beta chain). As yet, its antigen is unknown. This sample was included in a study of T cells in localized non-small cell lung cancer. The protocol was immunoSEQ multiplex PCR, while the TCRdb copy is restricted to in-frame clones and leaves out a portion. This sample has about 33,000 clones, with about 90% found just once. Whole-study findings and limits: Adjacent lung had a median roughly 61 of the 100 largest tumor clones. Highest T cell clonality was seen in uninvolved adjacent lung, surpassing that measured in tumor.

V dropped 4 bases and J dropped 8 bases, with 11 bases sitting between them. Germline V gene sequence: CDR1 MRHNA, CDR2 SNTAGT. The CDR3 contains 12 residues. The TCR originated in a man aged 35 to 70 with stage I lung adenocarcinoma. The chain recombines TRBV6-4 with TRBJ1-2; tentatively, D is TRBD1 (5 bases). Here the sequenced sample was peripheral blood, taken before any cancer treatment. The CDR3 loop is CASSGGPGGYTF. CDR3 DNA sequence: TGTGCCAGCAGTGGGGGACCGGGAGGCTACACCTTC.